This is a list of T cell receptor beta chains from one sample in a study of cytomegalovirus exposure and HLA in healthy donors. The table came from immunoSEQ multiplex PCR; TCRdb's copy has only in-frame clones and leaves some out. The sample carries approximately 140,000 clones, 60% to 85% recorded once. Sequencing input: PBMCs. These receptors came from a woman between 40 and 55 years old in good health and CMV-seronegative. Both conserved end residues are part of each CDR3. A D gene is named only where the DNA matches it firmly. Clone size appears in some rows only: once, few, many, or a class for an expanded clone.

V gene,J gene,D gene,clone size,CDR3 DNA,CDR3 protein
TRBV5-8,TRBJ2-3,.,.,TGTGCCAGCAGCCGAGACGGGAAACACACAGATACGCAGTATTTT,CASSRDGKHTDTQYF
TRBV6-5,TRBJ1-4,.,.,TGTGCCAGCAGTTACCTGGGGGCGAGTCCGAATGAAAAACTGTTTTTT,CASSYLGASPNEKLFF
TRBV27,TRBJ1-1,.,.,TGTGCCAGCAGTTTATTAGGTGGGGCGGCTTTCTTT,CASSLLGGAAFF
TRBV6-4,TRBJ2-3,.,.,TGTGCCAGCGGTAAGGGGGGGCCGGCAGATACGCAGTATTTT,CASGKGGPADTQYF
TRBV7-9,TRBJ2-3,.,once,TGTGCCAGCAGCTTAGTCGCAGATACGCAGTATTTT,CASSLVADTQYF
TRBV6-5,TRBJ2-7,.,.,TGTGCCAGCAGTTACTCGGGGGGACTCACCCACGAGCAGTACTTC,CASSYSGGLTHEQYF
TRBV28,TRBJ2-2,TRBD1,.,TGTGCCAGCAGTCATCTGGACAGGTCGACCGGGGAGCTGTTTTTT,CASSHLDRSTGELFF
TRBV7-3,TRBJ2-2,TRBD2,once,TGTGCCAGCAGCTCCAGCGGGGCTAACACCGGGGAGCTGTTTTTT,CASSSSGANTGELFF
TRBV25-1,TRBJ2-2,.,.,TGTGCCACACGACAGGACACCGGGGAGCTGTTTTTT,CATRQDTGELFF
TRBV2,TRBJ1-4,TRBD1,.,TGTGCCAGCCACCCGGACAGGGGGAATGAAAAACTGTTTTTT,CASHPDRGNEKLFF
TRBV7-2,TRBJ2-3,TRBD2,.,TGTGCCAGCAGCCCGGGACTAGCGGGGGGGCATTTAGGCACAGATACGCAGTATTTT,CASSPGLAGGHLGTDTQYF
TRBV9,TRBJ2-3,.,.,TGTGCCAGCAGTACCCGGGGGAGCACAGATACGCAGTATTTT,CASSTRGSTDTQYF
TRBV29-1,TRBJ2-7,.,few,TGCAGCGTTGAACTCGGGACTGCCTCCTACGAGCAGTACTTC,CSVELGTASYEQYF
TRBV7-9,TRBJ2-5,TRBD2,.,TGTGCCAGCAGCTTATTCGGACTAGCGGAAGAGACCCAGTACTTC,CASSLFGLAEETQYF
TRBV19,TRBJ2-5,TRBD2,once,TGTGCCAGTAGTATCAGCGGGAGGGCCTGGGAGACCCAGTACTTC,CASSISGRAWETQYF
TRBV19,TRBJ1-2,TRBD1,.,TGTGCCATCCACCGGGACAGGGGGCAAGGCTACACCTTC,CAIHRDRGQGYTF
TRBV9,TRBJ1-1,TRBD1,.,TGTGCCAGCAGCGCCCGGGGACAGCGGCTAAACACTGAAGCTTTCTTT,CASSARGQRLNTEAFF
TRBV29-1,TRBJ1-2,TRBD1,once,TGCAGCGTTGGTACAGGGGCTTCCTATGGCTACACCTTC,CSVGTGASYGYTF
TRBV2,TRBJ2-5,TRBD2,few,TGTGCCAGCCTAAATAGACTAGCGGGGGAAGAGACCCAGTACTTC,CASLNRLAGEETQYF
TRBV5-1,TRBJ2-3,TRBD2,.,TGCGCCAGCGGACCCGGGACTAGCGGGAGCGACACGCAGTATTTT,CASGPGTSGSDTQYF
TRBV2,TRBJ2-1,.,.,TGTGCCAGCAGTGACAGAACCTCCTACAATGAGCAGTTCTTC,CASSDRTSYNEQFF
TRBV9,TRBJ2-7,.,few,TGTGCCAGCAGCGTAGATGTGGGCTTCTCCTACGAGCAGTACTTC,CASSVDVGFSYEQYF
TRBV6-6,TRBJ2-2,TRBD2,.,TGTGCCAGCAGTTACTCTAGCGGGAGTTTTGGCGGGGAGCTGTTTTTT,CASSYSSGSFGGELFF
TRBV27,TRBJ2-5,.,.,TGTGCCAGCACCAACGGAACAGGGCTCCTACAAGAGACCCAGTACTTC,CASTNGTGLLQETQYF
TRBV30,TRBJ1-1,.,.,TGTGCCTGGAGTGGACAGGAGAACACTGAAGCTTTCTTT,CAWSGQENTEAFF
TRBV9,TRBJ2-3,.,.,TGTGCCAGCAGCGTAGGCGGGACCGACACAGATACGCAGTATTTT,CASSVGGTDTDTQYF
TRBV6-6,TRBJ2-3,.,.,TGTGCCAGCAGTTGGGCTAGGAGGGAGACGCAGTATTTT,CASSWARRETQYF
TRBV11-1,TRBJ2-7,.,.,TGTGCCAGCAGCAGAACTAACCACGAGCAGTACTTC,CASSRTNHEQYF
TRBV7-9,TRBJ1-4,.,.,TGTGCCAGCAGCTTAACCAGGGAGGGTGAAAAACTGTTTTTT,CASSLTREGEKLFF
TRBV19,TRBJ2-2,.,.,TGTGCCAGTAGGGAGCCCCGGGGGATAAACACCGGGGAGCTGTTTTTT,CASREPRGINTGELFF
TRBV19,TRBJ2-3,TRBD2,.,TGTGCCAGTAGTATGAGAGGACTAGCGGGGACCACAGATACGCAGTATTTT,CASSMRGLAGTTDTQYF
TRBV21-1,TRBJ2-3,.,.,TGTGCCAGCAGGGACCCTCCCGGGACTAGCGGGCCGAGAAGCACAGATACGCAGTATTTT,CASRDPPGTSGPRSTDTQYF
TRBV10-3,TRBJ1-5,.,.,TGTGCCATCAGTGATCAGTCCCAGCCCCAGCATTTT,CAISDQSQPQHF
TRBV5-1,TRBJ1-1,TRBD1,few,TGCGCCAGCAGCAGGGACAGGAACACTGAAGCTTTCTTT,CASSRDRNTEAFF
TRBV7-9,TRBJ1-1,TRBD1,.,TGTGCCAGCAGCAGACAGGGGTTCGGCACTGAAGCTTTCTTT,CASSRQGFGTEAFF
TRBV4-1,TRBJ1-2,.,.,TGCGCCAGCAGCCAAGATCTACAGGAGGGGCTCTATGGCTACACCTTC,CASSQDLQEGLYGYTF
TRBV28,TRBJ1-5,TRBD1,.,TGTGCCACCCACAGGGGGATCAATCAGCCCCAGCATTTT,CATHRGINQPQHF
TRBV10-1,TRBJ2-1,.,.,TGCGCCAGCAGTAGGGACACATTCAATGAGCAGTTCTTC,CASSRDTFNEQFF
TRBV4-1,TRBJ2-3,TRBD1,.,TGCGCCAGCAGCCAAGCCGGAACAGGGGGCACAGATACGCAGTATTTT,CASSQAGTGGTDTQYF
TRBV5-6,TRBJ2-7,.,.,TGTGCCAGCAGCTTGGACCGGTGGAGCTCCTACGAGCAGTACTTC,CASSLDRWSSYEQYF
TRBV6-4,TRBJ2-2,.,.,TGTGCCAGCACGGGGGACACCGGGGAGCTGTTTTTT,CASTGDTGELFF
TRBV10-3,TRBJ2-1,TRBD2,.,TGTGCCATCAGTGATATCAGCGGGGGGTACAATGAGCAGTTCTTC,CAISDISGGYNEQFF
TRBV9,TRBJ1-2,.,.,TGTGCCAGCAGCGTATCGACACCTGGGAGCGGCTACACCTTC,CASSVSTPGSGYTF
TRBV28,TRBJ2-1,TRBD1,.,TGTGCCAGCAGGGGGGGACAGGGGGCTTCCTACAATGAGCAGTTCTTC,CASRGGQGASYNEQFF
TRBV28,TRBJ2-4,TRBD1,once,TGTGCCAGCAGTCGCGCCGGGACAGCGAAAAACATTCAGTACTTC,CASSRAGTAKNIQYF
TRBV28,TRBJ2-7,.,few,TGTGCCAGCAGTTCCCTCGAGCAGTACTTC,CASSSLEQYF
TRBV4-2,TRBJ2-3,TRBD2,.,TGTGCCAGCAGCCAAGATCAAGGTACAGGACTAGCGGTCGATCGCACAGATACGCAGTATTTT,CASSQDQGTGLAVDRTDTQYF
TRBV30,TRBJ2-2,TRBD1,.,TGTGCCTGGAGGCCCAGGGGGCACACCGGGGAGCTGTTTTTT,CAWRPRGHTGELFF
TRBV19,TRBJ2-2,TRBD1,few,TGTGCCAGTAGTATGGGACAGGGTGACACCGGGGAGCTGTTTTTT,CASSMGQGDTGELFF
TRBV28,TRBJ2-5,.,.,TGTGCCAGCAGTGTACTGCAAGAGACCCAGTACTTC,CASSVLQETQYF
TRBV6-6,TRBJ2-2,TRBD2,.,TGTGCCAGCAGTTACTCGGGGGGGAGGACCGGGGAGCTGTTTTTT,CASSYSGGRTGELFF